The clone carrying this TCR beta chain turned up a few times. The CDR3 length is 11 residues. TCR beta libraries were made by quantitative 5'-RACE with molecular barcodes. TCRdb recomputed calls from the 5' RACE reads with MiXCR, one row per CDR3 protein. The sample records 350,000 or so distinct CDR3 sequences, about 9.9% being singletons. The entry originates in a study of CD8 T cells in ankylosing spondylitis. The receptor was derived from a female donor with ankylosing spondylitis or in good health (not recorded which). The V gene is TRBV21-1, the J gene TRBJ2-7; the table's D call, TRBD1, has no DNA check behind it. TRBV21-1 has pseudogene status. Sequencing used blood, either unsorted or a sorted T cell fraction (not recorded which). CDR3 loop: CATRDTYEQYF. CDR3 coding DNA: TGTGCCACCCGGGACACCTACGAGCAGTACTTC.